This T cell receptor beta chain was sequenced in a study of beta chain features in type 1 diabetes. Study-wide results and caveats: Significant though moderate, a shortening of TCRB CDR3s appeared in all four CD4+ subsets of Type 1 diabetes patients. Diminished insertions and augmented deletions at VDJ junctions characterized type 1 diabetes patients. High-TCR-expressing cells could be over-represented by cDNA sequencing.

The CDR3 runs to 15 residues. The trim removed 3 bases at V and 4 bases at J, leaving 6 bases unmatched. Germline V gene lookup returns CDR1 SGHRS and CDR2 YFSETQ. Expressed TCRB transcripts were sequenced, since all the RNA that had been isolated was reverse transcribed. The protocol was immunoSEQ multiplex PCR, while the TCRdb copy is restricted to in-frame clones and leaves out a portion. The sample has 150,000 to 180,000 clones; about 8.1% are singletons. Naive, central memory, regulatory and stem cell-like memory cells within the CD4+ compartment were sorted using CD45RO/CCR7/CD25/CD127/CD95/CD27. Remarks on this clone: Its antigen is currently unknown.

The chain employs TRBV5-1 and TRBJ2-5, with TRBD1 matching over 10 bases. This receptor was taken from a man aged 18 to 30 in good health. The sample taken for sequencing was central memory CD4+ T cells from blood. The CDR3 DNA follows: TGCGCCAGCAGCTCCGGGACAGGGGTACGAGAGACCCAGTACTTC. Protein product: CASSSGTGVRETQYF.